Listed below are T cell receptor beta chains from one sample, sequenced in a study of OX40 agonist ivuxolimab in advanced cancers. Profiling relied on immunoSEQ multiplex PCR, and the TCRdb table lists in-frame clones only, not all of them. The sample includes around 46,000 clones, roughly nine tenths of them seen just once. The sample was CD4+ or CD8+ T cells sorted from blood, taken in a trial of the OX40 agonist ivuxolimab. The receptors originated from an adult with an advanced solid tumor such as melanoma, head and neck, liver or kidney cancer. The CDR3 runs from the conserved cysteine through the conserved F or W. A D gene is named only where the DNA matches it firmly. Clone size is not always given. Where it is, it says once, few, many or a class for expanded clones.

J	D	V	length	size	DNA	CDR3
TRBJ1-6	-	TRBV27	12	-	TGTGCCAGCAGTTTGAATAATTCACCCCTCCACTTT	CASSLNNSPLHF
TRBJ2-1	-	TRBV6-5	13	-	TGTGCCAGCAGTTACGGGGACGAAAAAGAGCAGTTCTTC	CASSYGDEKEQFF
TRBJ2-1	-	TRBV19	13	-	TGTGCCAGTAGTCTCTACATCTACAATGAGCAGTTCTTC	CASSLYIYNEQFF
TRBJ2-2	TRBD1	TRBV7-6	14	once	TGTGCCAGCAGTTCCGGGACAGGGCCCGGGGAGCTGTTTTTT	CASSSGTGPGELFF
TRBJ2-2	TRBD2	TRBV27	16	-	TGTGCCAGCAGTTTCCCGGCGGGGGGGAACACCGGGGAGCTGTTTTTT	CASSFPAGGNTGELFF
TRBJ1-5	TRBD1	TRBV30	22	-	TGTGCCTGGAGTCCACCCCCCACCGGGACAGGCCGCTTTACCTATAGCAATCAGCCCCAGCATTTT	CAWSPPPTGTGRFTYSNQPQHF
TRBJ2-7	-	TRBV7-9	13	-	TGTGCCAGCAGCTCTGACAGTCTCCTTCGGTGTAGGTTC	CASSSDSLLRCRF
TRBJ2-7	TRBD1	TRBV4-1	17	-	TGCGCCAGCAGCCCTCACCTTACGGACAGGGGGTCCTACGAGCAGTACTTC	CASSPHLTDRGSYEQYF
TRBJ2-7	-	TRBV12-5	14	-	TGTGCTAGTGGTTTGGGCGGGGGCACCTACGAGCAGTACTTC	CASGLGGGTYEQYF
TRBJ2-7	TRBD1	TRBV6-5	14	-	TGTGCCAGCAGTTGGGGGACAGGGTCCTACGAGCAGTACTTC	CASSWGTGSYEQYF
TRBJ1-2	-	TRBV18	14	-	TGTGCCAGCCTCGGGGGCGAGGGTGACTATGGCTACACCTTC	CASLGGEGDYGYTF
TRBJ2-1	TRBD2	TRBV4-2	15	-	TGTGCCAGCAGCCAAGTACTAGCGGGGGACAATGAGCAGTTCTTC	CASSQVLAGDNEQFF
TRBJ2-7	-	TRBV5-4	13	-	TGTGCCAGCAGCAGCCGACAGCCCTACGAGCAGTACTTC	CASSSRQPYEQYF
TRBJ2-5	TRBD2	TRBV2	14	-	TGTGCCAGCCCTGGACTAGCGGCGGAAGAGACCCAGTACTTC	CASPGLAAEETQYF
TRBJ2-7	TRBD2	TRBV6-5	16	-	TGTGCCAGCAGTTACTTGACTAGCGGGGGACCCTACGAGCAGTACTTC	CASSYLTSGGPYEQYF
TRBJ1-5	-	TRBV28	16	few	TGTGCCAGCAGTTTATTTTCGGGGGCCCTGGGACAGCCCCAGCATTTT	CASSLFSGALGQPQHF
TRBJ2-1	-	TRBV7-6	14	-	TGTGCCAGCAGCTTAGCTAACAGAGACAATGAGCAGTTCTTC	CASSLANRDNEQFF
TRBJ2-7	TRBD1	TRBV7-2	17	-	TGTGCCAGCAGCTTAGGCCCAGGGGGCGGTCGGTCCTACGAGCAGTACTTC	CASSLGPGGGRSYEQYF
TRBJ1-2	-	TRBV4-1	15	-	TGCGCCAGCAGCCAAGTAGGGGTTAATGGAGATGGCTACACCTTC	CASSQVGVNGDGYTF
TRBJ2-1	TRBD2	TRBV27	15	-	TGTGCCAGCAGTTTAATCGGGGGGTCTCTCAATGAGCAGTTCTTC	CASSLIGGSLNEQFF
TRBJ2-7	TRBD2	TRBV13	16	once	TGTGCCAGCAGCTCTCTTGGACTAGCGGGAGGGTCCGAGCAGTACTTC	CASSSLGLAGGSEQYF
TRBJ1-2	-	TRBV13	12	-	TGTGCCAGCAGCCTCTTAGGAGATGGCTACACCTTC	CASSLLGDGYTF
TRBJ2-1	TRBD2	TRBV10-3	17	medium-sized	TGTGCCACAAGGGAGGGGTGGTGGCACATCTCCTACAATGAGCAGTTCTTC	CATREGWWHISYNEQFF
TRBJ1-5	-	TRBV6-6	14	once	TGTGCCAGCAGCCCGCCTTCACTCCATCAGCCCCAGCATTTT	CASSPPSLHQPQHF
TRBJ2-7	-	TRBV18	14	-	TGTGCCAGCTCACCGGGCTCGTACTCCTACGAGCAGTACTTC	CASSPGSYSYEQYF
TRBJ1-1	-	TRBV4-1	14	-	TGCGCCAGCAGCCTAATATCCCAGGACACTGAAGCTTTCTTT	CASSLISQDTEAFF
TRBJ2-5	-	TRBV6-1	11	-	TGTGCCAGCAGTGAGATGGAGGGCCAGTACTTC	CASSEMEGQYF
TRBJ1-1	-	TRBV9	14	-	TGTGCCAGCAGCCCCCGGGCAGAGGACACTGAAGCTTTCTTT	CASSPRAEDTEAFF
TRBJ1-4	TRBD1	TRBV27	14	-	TGTGCCAGCAGTTTAGTCAGGGGGAATGAAAAACTGTTTTTT	CASSLVRGNEKLFF
TRBJ1-1	TRBD1	TRBV15	14	-	TGTGCCACCAGCCCCAACAGGGGAGGCACTGAAGCTTTCTTT	CATSPNRGGTEAFF
TRBJ1-4	TRBD1	TRBV6-5	14	-	TGTGCCAGCTCGCCGGGACAGGGGTTTGAAAAACTGTTTTTT	CASSPGQGFEKLFF
TRBJ1-1	-	TRBV2	12	-	TGTGCCAGCAGTGACCCGGGCTCTGAAGCTTTCTTT	CASSDPGSEAFF
TRBJ2-5	-	TRBV19	19	-	TGTGCCAGTAGTATAGATCGGACGGCAGGGGACCGCCGTAGGGAGACCCAGTACTTC	CASSIDRTAGDRRRETQYF
TRBJ1-1	-	TRBV29-1	11	once	TGCAGCGACGGGGAGAGGACTGAAGCTTTCTTT	CSDGERTEAFF
TRBJ2-6	TRBD1	TRBV13	18	-	TGTGCCAGCAGCTTCCTACAGGGGGAACCTTCTGGGGCCAACGTCCTGACTTTC	CASSFLQGEPSGANVLTF
TRBJ1-4	-	TRBV13	15	-	TGTGCCAGCAGTTTTTTAGGCAGAAAGAATGAAAAACTGTTTTTT	CASSFLGRKNEKLFF
TRBJ1-5	TRBD1	TRBV7-6	15	-	TGTGCCAGCAGCTTAACAGGGGGCGGAAATCAGCCCCAGCATTTT	CASSLTGGGNQPQHF
TRBJ2-7	-	TRBV7-6	13	-	TGTGCCAGCAGCCCGGCGGTCTCCTACGAGCAGTACTTC	CASSPAVSYEQYF
TRBJ2-2	-	TRBV11-3	17	-	TGTGCCAGCAGCCCTCCGGACCTCCAGGAGAACACCGGGGAGCTGTTTTTT	CASSPPDLQENTGELFF
TRBJ1-5	-	TRBV7-6	13	-	TGTGCCAGCAGCCGGTATAGCAATCAGCCCCAGCATTTT	CASSRYSNQPQHF
TRBJ2-4	-	TRBV7-8	17	-	TGTGCCAGCAGCTCGGGACTCTCGTCCCTAGCCAAAAACATTCAGTACTTC	CASSSGLSSLAKNIQYF
TRBJ2-1	-	TRBV5-6	15	many	TGTGCCAGCAGCTTGGGCCAGAGCTCCTACAATGAGCAGTTCTTC	CASSLGQSSYNEQFF
TRBJ2-7	TRBD2	TRBV7-2	16	-	TGTGCCAGCAGCTTAGACTCGCGTCTAGCGGGAGGCGAGCAGTACTTC	CASSLDSRLAGGEQYF
TRBJ2-5	TRBD2	TRBV4-2	16	once	TGTGCCGGCAGCCAAGAGGGACTAGCGGGTTATGAGACCCAGTACTTC	CAGSQEGLAGYETQYF
TRBJ2-7	TRBD2	TRBV7-9	16	few	TGTGCCAGCAGCTTAGTGGTGACGGGAGGGCCCTCCGAGCAGTACTTC	CASSLVVTGGPSEQYF
TRBJ1-2	-	TRBV19	14	-	TGTGCCAGTGGGCGTTCCCAGGATGGGTATGGCTACACCTTC	CASGRSQDGYGYTF
TRBJ1-1	-	TRBV5-8	14	once	TGTGCCAGCAGTTGGGGACCGATAAACACTGAAGCTTTCTTT	CASSWGPINTEAFF
TRBJ2-1	TRBD1	TRBV5-8	16	-	TGTGCCAACAGCGCCGGGACAGGGCTACGATACAATGAGCAGTTCTTC	CANSAGTGLRYNEQFF
TRBJ2-3	-	TRBV6-5	14	-	TGTGCCAGCAGTTTGGGCGGGAGCACAGATACGCAGTATTTT	CASSLGGSTDTQYF
TRBJ1-2	-	TRBV10-2	16	once	TGCGCCAGCAATCCGTGGGACTCTTCAGGGCTACTTGGCTACACCTTC	CASNPWDSSGLLGYTF
TRBJ1-1	-	TRBV6-6	15	-	TGTGCCAGCAAAACCGCGGCCAAAACGAACACTGAAGCTTTCTTT	CASKTAAKTNTEAFF
TRBJ2-1	-	TRBV9	15	-	TGTGCCAGCAGCGAGGAAGGGGAAGGCTACAATGAGCAGTTCTTC	CASSEEGEGYNEQFF
TRBJ2-1	-	TRBV11-2	16	-	TGTGCCAGCAGCCGATCAGGGGGGAGCTCCTACAATGAGCAGTTCTTC	CASSRSGGSSYNEQFF